The 13 T cell receptor beta chains below come from one sample, sequenced in a study of cytotoxic CD8 clonotypes in ibrutinib-treated CLL. Generated by immunoSEQ multiplex PCR, the TCRdb table keeps only in-frame clones and is missing some. Among about 120,000 clones, over 75% were seen once, and the ten largest hold roughly 2%. The sample was PBMCs, taken after 24 months of ibrutinib treatment. The receptors derive from a human donor with chronic lymphocytic leukemia.

The J gene is TRBJ1-4, the V gene TRBV7-4; the D gene is possibly TRBD1 (6 bases). Trimming removed 0 bases at V and 13 bases at J, with 15 bases between. This CDR3 spans 14 amino acids. Germline V gene data show CDR1 as SGHVT and CDR2 as SQSDAQ. The CDR3 sequence is CASSLAWTAKRLFF. CDR3 in DNA: TGTGCCAGCAGCTTAGCTTGGACAGCGAAAAGACTGTTTTTT.

The CDR3 loop reads CASSSGRDRGNSPLHF. The CDR3 nucleotides read TGCGCCAGCAGCTCGGGGAGGGACAGGGGTAATTCACCCCTCCACTTT. This chain links TRBV5-1 with TRBJ1-6, with 10 nucleotides matching TRBD1. Trimming at V came to 3 bases and at J to 6 bases, leaving 6 bases not matched to a gene. The CDR3 totals 16 residues. In germline, CDR1 is SGHRS, CDR2 YFSETQ.

The rearrangement uses TRBV9 and TRBJ2-2, with D perhaps being TRBD1 or TRBD2 (5 bases each). Trimming pared 1 base from V and 1 base from J, leaving 17 bases between. The CDR3 covers 18 residues. Germline loops: CDR1 SGDLS, CDR2 YYNGEE. CDR3 coding DNA: TGTGCCAGCAGCGTAACCGGGGCCTACCTTGGGAACACCGGGGAGCTGTTTTTT. Protein product: CASSVTGAYLGNTGELFF.

This rearrangement joins TRBV27 to TRBJ2-1; no clear D gene. Germline V lookup: CDR1 MNHEY, CDR2 SMNVEV (reference sequence). This CDR3 is built from 12 residues. Trimming shortened V by 9 bases and J by 7 bases, and 13 bases separated the two germline ends. The CDR3 loop is CAREYRENEQFF. In nucleotides, the CDR3 is TGTGCCAGGGAGTATAGGGAAAATGAGCAGTTCTTC.

The chain employs TRBV2 and TRBJ2-3, with D maybe TRBD2 (6 bases). The germline V and J ends were trimmed by 4 bases and 4 bases, with 12 bases remaining between them. The germline CDR1 and CDR2 sequences are SNHLY and FYNNEI. The CDR3 has 14 residues. The CDR3, as DNA: TGTGCCAGCAGTGCCGGGACTCCCCCAGATACGCAGTATTTT. This gives the protein CASSAGTPPDTQYF.

The rearrangement links TRBV5-1 to TRBJ2-5, with D possibly being TRBD1 (5 bases). The ends were cut back, 5 bases at V and 2 bases at J, with 16 bases in the middle. The CDR3 has 15 amino acids. From germline, CDR1 is SGHRS and CDR2 YFSETQ. CDR3 bases: TGCGCCAGCAGGAGACAAGGTGGGGCTCAAGAGACCCAGTACTTC. Amino acids: CASRRQGGAQETQYF.

The rearrangement uses TRBV11-2 and TRBJ2-2, with D perhaps matching TRBD1 (5 bases). The CDR3 loop spans 16 amino acids. The germline CDR1 and CDR2 sequences are SGHAT and FQNNGV. Trimming stripped 1 base from V and 2 bases from J, with 11 bases between. DNA for the CDR3: TGTGCCAGCAGCTTAGTGCCAGGGCTTAACACCGGGGAGCTGTTTTTT. Its protein is CASSLVPGLNTGELFF.

The V call is TRBV11-3, the J call TRBJ2-1; D remains unclear. Trimming cost V 7 bases and J 1 base, with 8 bases left between them. CDR3 size: 13 residues. CDR1 is SGHNT and CDR2 is YENEEA in the germline V gene. The CDR3 region is CASTPGSYNEQFF. DNA for the CDR3: TGTGCCAGCACCCCCGGGTCCTACAATGAGCAGTTCTTC.

The chain combines TRBV5-1 with TRBJ2-1, with 9 bases lining up with TRBD1. The CDR3 runs 15 residues. The V gene end was trimmed by 6 bases and the J gene end by 4 bases; junction bases not matched to a gene: 8. Germline V gene sequence: CDR1 SGHRS, CDR2 YFSETQ. The CDR3 loop reads CASILGQGSYNEQFF. CDR3 bases: TGCGCCAGCATCTTAGGACAGGGGAGTTACAATGAGCAGTTCTTC. The full variable domain, in which reference TRBV5-1 and TRBJ2-1 provide the parts outside the CDR3, is KAGVTQTPRYLIKTRGQQVTLSCSPISGHRSVSWYQQTPGQGLQFLFEYFSETQRNKGNFPGRFSGRQFSNSRSEMNVSTLELGDSALYLCASILGQGSYNEQFFGPGTRLTVL.

The chain recombines TRBV7-2 with TRBJ2-5, with D maybe TRBD1 (6 bases). The CDR3 runs 11 residues. Deletions cut 5 bases from V and 13 bases from J, with 14 bases between. From germline, CDR1 is SGHTA and CDR2 FQGNSA. As DNA, the CDR3 is TGTGCCAGCAGCGCCTCCAGGGACATGTACTTC. Translating gives CASSASRDMYF.

This rearrangement joins TRBV4-2 to TRBJ1-2; 10 nucleotides line up with TRBD1. Germline V gene data show CDR1 as LGHNA and CDR2 as YNFKEQ. The J segment lost 4 bases and the V segment lost 0 bases, leaving 8 bases of the junction unmatched. The length of the CDR3 is 17 residues. This CDR3 reads CASSQDLATGGVYGYTF. CDR3 nucleotide sequence: TGTGCCAGCAGCCAAGATCTTGCGACAGGGGGCGTCTATGGCTACACCTTC.

This chain joins TRBV7-2 and TRBJ1-5, with 10 bases identical to TRBD1. Germline CDR1 SGHTA, CDR2 FQGNSA. Trimming at V came to 5 bases and at J to 0 bases, leaving 7 bases not matched to a gene. The CDR3 contains 17 residues. The CDR3 region is CASSARGQGGSNQPQHF. CDR3 DNA: TGTGCCAGCAGCGCCAGAGGACAGGGGGGTAGCAATCAGCCCCAGCATTTT.

This clone was seen a single time. The chain carries TRBV4-1 and TRBJ1-1, with TRBD1 identical over 7 bases. Losses at the gene ends were 1 base for V and 1 base for J; bases not matched to a gene: 12. CDR3 size: 18 residues. Germline assignment: CDR1 MGHRA and CDR2 YSYEKL. The DNA of the CDR3 is TGCGCCAGCAGCCAAGTTAGGGGGCAAGGGATTCAGAACACTGAAGCTTTCTTT. Its translation is CASSQVRGQGIQNTEAFF.